The clone carrying this T cell receptor beta chain has only a few counts. Antigen: not known. The junction departs from germline at one end; a sequencing error may be responsible. This sample stems from a study of Graves' ophthalmopathy and Graves' hyperthyroidism. Study-level results: The model's ophthalmopathy progression predictions had around 67% sensitivity and 72% to 75% specificity.

The V gene's germline CDR1 is WSHSY and CDR2 SAAADI. This CDR3 comprises 15 residues. Researchers took RNA transcripts and amplified TCR beta CDR3 regions from them. Second-round multiplex PCR came after a first-round RT-PCR that employed HTBI primers. A single record per CDR3 protein comes from TCRdb applying MiXCR to the multiplex PCR reads. The repertoire holds around 1,200,000 distinct CDR3 sequences, roughly two fifths seen once, with 8.5% to 14% in the top ten. The authors enrolled newly diagnosed hyperthyroidism patients aged 18 to 65 with under 2 months' duration. The receptor was derived from an adult man with Graves' hyperthyroidism. The chain employs TRBV10-2 and TRBJ1-6, with 8 bases fitting TRBD1. Input material: peripheral blood or thyroid tissue (not recorded which). CDR3 amino acids: CASSWPAGQVSPLHF. In DNA, the CDR3 is TGTGCCAGCAGTTGGCCGGCGGGACAGGTCTCACCCCTCCACTTT.